This TCR beta chain derives from a study of vaccination effects on CD4 cells after COVID-19. About this clone: Its antigen remains unknown.

Viral peptide pool expansion of antigen-specific CD4+ T cells preceded sequencing in the ViraFEST assay. An approximately 10-day culture period preceded the isolation of CD4+ T cells. TCRdb keeps only in-frame clones here, not all; method: immunoSEQ multiplex PCR. The table lists some 20,000 clones, 70% of them singletons. Germline V gene sequence: CDR1 GTSNPN, CDR2 SVGIG (reference sequence). Deletions cut 3 bases from V and 6 bases from J, with 15 bases between. This CDR3 has 14 residues. The input for sequencing was CD4+ T cells from PBMCs cultured with HCoV-229E spike peptides, taken before COVID-19 vaccination. This sequence joins TRBV30 and TRBJ2-4, with D possibly matching TRBD1 (7 bases). The clonotype comes from a human donor who received a COVID-19 vaccine. The CDR3: CAWREGTALNIQYF. In DNA, the CDR3 is TGTGCCTGGAGGGAGGGGACAGCCCTAAACATTCAGTACTTC.